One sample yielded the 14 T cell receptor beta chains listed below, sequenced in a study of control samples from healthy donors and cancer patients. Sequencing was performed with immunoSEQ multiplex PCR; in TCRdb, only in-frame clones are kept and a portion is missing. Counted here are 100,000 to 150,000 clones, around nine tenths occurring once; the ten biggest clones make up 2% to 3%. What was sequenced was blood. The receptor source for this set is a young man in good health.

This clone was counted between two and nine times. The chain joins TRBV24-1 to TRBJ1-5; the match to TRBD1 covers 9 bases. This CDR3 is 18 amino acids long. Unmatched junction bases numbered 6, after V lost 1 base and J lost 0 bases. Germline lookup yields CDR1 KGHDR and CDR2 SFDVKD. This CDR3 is CATSDLDRGKYSNQPQHF. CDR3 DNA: TGTGCCACCAGTGATTTAGACAGGGGGAAATATAGCAATCAGCCCCAGCATTTT.

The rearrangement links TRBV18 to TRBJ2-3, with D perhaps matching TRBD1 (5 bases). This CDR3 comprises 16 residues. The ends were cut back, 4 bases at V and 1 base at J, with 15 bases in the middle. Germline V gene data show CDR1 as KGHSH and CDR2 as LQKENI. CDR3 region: CASSLQGTGGTDTQYF. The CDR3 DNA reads TGTGCCAGCTCACTCCAGGGCACAGGAGGCACAGATACGCAGTATTTT.

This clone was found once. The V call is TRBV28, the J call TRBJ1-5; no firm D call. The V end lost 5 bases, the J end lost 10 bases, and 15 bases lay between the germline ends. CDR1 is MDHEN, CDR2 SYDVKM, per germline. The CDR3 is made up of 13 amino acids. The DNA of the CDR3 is TGTGCCAGCAGTACCAGGACCGCTCGCCCCCAGCATTTT. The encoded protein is CASSTRTARPQHF.

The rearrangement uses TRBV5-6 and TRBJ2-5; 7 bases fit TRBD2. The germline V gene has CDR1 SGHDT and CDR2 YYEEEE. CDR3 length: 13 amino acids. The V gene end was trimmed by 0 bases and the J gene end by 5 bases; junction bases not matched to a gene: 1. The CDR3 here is CASSLAGGETQYF. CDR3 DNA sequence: TGTGCCAGCAGCTTGGCGGGAGGTGAGACCCAGTACTTC.

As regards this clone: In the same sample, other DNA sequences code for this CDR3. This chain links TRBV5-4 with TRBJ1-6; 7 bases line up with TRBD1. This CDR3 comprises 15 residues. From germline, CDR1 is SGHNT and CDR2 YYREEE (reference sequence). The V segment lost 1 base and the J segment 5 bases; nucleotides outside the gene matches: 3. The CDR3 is CASSLRTGNNSPLHF. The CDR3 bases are TGTGCCAGCAGCTTGCGGACAGGAAATAATTCACCCCTCCACTTT.

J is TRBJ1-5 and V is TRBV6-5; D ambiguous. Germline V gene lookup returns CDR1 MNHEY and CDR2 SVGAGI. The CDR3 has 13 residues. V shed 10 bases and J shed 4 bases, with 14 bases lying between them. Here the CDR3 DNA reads TGTGCCACAAAGGGAGTTGGGAATCAGCCCCAGCATTTT. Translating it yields CATKGVGNQPQHF.

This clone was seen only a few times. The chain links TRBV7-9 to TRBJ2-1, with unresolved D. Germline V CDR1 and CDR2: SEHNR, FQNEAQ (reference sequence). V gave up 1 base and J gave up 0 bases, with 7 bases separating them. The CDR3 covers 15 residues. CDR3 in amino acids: CASSLGTGSYNEQFF. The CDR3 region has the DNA TGTGCCAGCAGCTTAGGGACGGGCTCCTACAATGAGCAGTTCTTC.

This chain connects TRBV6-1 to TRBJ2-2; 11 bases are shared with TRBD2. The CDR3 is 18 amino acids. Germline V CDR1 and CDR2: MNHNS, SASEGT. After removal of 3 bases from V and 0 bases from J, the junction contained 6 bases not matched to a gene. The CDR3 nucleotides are TGTGCCAGCAGTGATTTTTTTAGCGGGGGGGCGAACACCGGGGAGCTGTTTTTT. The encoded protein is CASSDFFSGGANTGELFF.

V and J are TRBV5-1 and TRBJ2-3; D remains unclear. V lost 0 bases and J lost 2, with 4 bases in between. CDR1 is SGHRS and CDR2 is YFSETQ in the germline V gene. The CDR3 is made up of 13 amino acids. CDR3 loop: CASSLATTDTQYF. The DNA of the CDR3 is TGCGCCAGCAGCTTGGCCACCACAGATACGCAGTATTTT.

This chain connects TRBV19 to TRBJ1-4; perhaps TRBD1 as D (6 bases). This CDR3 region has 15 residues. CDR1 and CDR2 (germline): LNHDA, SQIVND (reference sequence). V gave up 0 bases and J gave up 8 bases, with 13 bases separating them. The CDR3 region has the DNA TGTGCCAGTAGTATAGATTCACAGGGTCGGGAAAAACTGTTTTTT. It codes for CASSIDSQGREKLFF.

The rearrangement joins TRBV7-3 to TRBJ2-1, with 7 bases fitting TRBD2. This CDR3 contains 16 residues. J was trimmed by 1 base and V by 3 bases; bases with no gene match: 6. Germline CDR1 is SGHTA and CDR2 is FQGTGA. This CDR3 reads CASSFAGVGSYNEQFF. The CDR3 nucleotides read TGTGCCAGCAGCTTCGCGGGAGTAGGGTCCTACAATGAGCAGTTCTTC.

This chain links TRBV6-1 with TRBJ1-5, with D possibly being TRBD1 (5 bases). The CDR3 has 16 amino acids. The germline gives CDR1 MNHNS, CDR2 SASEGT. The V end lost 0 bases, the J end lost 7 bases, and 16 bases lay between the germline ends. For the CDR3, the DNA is TGTGCCAGCAGTGAAGCGCTCAGGGAGGTCCACCAGCCCCAGCATTTT. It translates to CASSEALREVHQPQHF.

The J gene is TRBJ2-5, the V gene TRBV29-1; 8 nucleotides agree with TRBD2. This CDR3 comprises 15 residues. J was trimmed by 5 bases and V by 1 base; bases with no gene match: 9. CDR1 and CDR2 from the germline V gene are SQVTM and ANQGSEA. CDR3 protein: CSVEGRLALWETQYF. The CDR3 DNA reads TGCAGCGTTGAAGGCCGACTAGCGCTGTGGGAGACCCAGTACTTC.

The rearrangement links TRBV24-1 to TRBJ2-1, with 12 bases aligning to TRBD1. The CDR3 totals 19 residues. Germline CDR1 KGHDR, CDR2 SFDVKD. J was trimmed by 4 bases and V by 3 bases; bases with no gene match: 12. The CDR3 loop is CATSDPGTGGALSYNEQFF. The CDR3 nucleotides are TGTGCCACCAGTGATCCCGGGACAGGGGGCGCGTTGTCGTACAATGAGCAGTTCTTC.